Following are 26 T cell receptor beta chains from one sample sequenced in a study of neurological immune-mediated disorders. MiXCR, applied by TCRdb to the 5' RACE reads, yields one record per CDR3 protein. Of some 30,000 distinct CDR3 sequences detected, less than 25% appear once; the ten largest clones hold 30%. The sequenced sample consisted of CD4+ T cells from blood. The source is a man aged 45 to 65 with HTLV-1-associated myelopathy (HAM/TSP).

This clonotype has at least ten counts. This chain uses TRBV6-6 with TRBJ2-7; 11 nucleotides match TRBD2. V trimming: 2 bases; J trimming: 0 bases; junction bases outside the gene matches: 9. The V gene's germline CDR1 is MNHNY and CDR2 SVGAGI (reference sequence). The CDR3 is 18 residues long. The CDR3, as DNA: TGTGCCAGCAGTTACACCTCCCGACTAGCGGGGCCCTCCTACGAGCAGTACTTC. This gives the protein CASSYTSRLAGPSYEQYF.

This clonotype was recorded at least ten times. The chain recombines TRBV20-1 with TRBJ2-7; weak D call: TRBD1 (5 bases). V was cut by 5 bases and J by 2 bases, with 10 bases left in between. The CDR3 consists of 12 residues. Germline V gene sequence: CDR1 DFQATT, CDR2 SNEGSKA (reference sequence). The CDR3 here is CSAVKGAYEQYF. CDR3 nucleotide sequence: TGCAGTGCTGTAAAAGGGGCCTACGAGCAGTACTTC.

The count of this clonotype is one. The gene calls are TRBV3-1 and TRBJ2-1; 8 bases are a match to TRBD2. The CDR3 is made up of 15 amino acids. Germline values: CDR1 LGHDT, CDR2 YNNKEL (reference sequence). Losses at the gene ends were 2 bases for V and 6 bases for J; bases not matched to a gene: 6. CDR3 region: CASSQPAGVGNEQFF. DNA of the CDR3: TGTGCCAGCAGCCAACCAGCGGGGGTGGGCAATGAGCAGTTCTTC.

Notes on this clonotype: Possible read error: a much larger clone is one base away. CDR3 sequence reads: CASSLARERNEQFF. The CDR3 region has the DNA TGTGCCAGCAGCTTAGCCAGGGAAAGAAATGAGCAGTTCTTC. V and J are TRBV7-6 and TRBJ2-1, with D possibly matching TRBD1 (5 bases). Trimming took off 0 bases at V and 7 bases at J, with 10 bases between the two ends. Looked up from germline, CDR1 is SGHVS and CDR2 is FNYEAQ. This CDR3 region has 14 residues. The variable domain in full, completed from reference TRBV7-6 and TRBJ2-1, reads GAGVSQSPRYKVTKRGQDVALRCDPISGHVSLYWYRQALGQGPEFLTYFNYEAQQDKSGLPNDRFSAERPEGSISTLTIQRTEQRDSAMYRCASSLARERNEQFFGPGTRLTVL.

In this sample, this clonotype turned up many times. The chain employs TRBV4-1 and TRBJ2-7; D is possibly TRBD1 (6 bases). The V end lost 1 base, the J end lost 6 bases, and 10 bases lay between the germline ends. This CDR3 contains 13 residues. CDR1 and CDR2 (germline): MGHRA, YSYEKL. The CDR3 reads CASSQVQGSEQYF. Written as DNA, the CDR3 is TGCGCCAGCAGCCAAGTACAGGGTAGCGAGCAGTACTTC.

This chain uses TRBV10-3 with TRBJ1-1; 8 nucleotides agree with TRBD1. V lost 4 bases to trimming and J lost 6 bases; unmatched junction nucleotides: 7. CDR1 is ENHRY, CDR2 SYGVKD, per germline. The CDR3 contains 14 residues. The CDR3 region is CAISGQGADAEAFF. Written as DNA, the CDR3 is TGTGCCATCAGTGGTCAGGGGGCGGACGCTGAAGCTTTCTTT.

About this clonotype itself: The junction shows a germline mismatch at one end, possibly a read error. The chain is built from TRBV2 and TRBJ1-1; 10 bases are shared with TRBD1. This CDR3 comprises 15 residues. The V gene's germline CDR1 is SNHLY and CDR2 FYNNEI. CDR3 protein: CTSRTFRTGGTEAFF. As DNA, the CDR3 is TGTACCAGCAGGACATTCCGGACAGGGGGCACTGAAGCTTTCTTT.

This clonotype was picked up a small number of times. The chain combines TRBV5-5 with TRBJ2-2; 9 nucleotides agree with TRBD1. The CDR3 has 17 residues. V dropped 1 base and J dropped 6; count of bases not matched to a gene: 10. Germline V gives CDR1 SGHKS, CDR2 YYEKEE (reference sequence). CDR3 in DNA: TGTGCCAGCAGCTTGACGCCGGGACAGGGTCTAGCCGGGGAGCTGTTTTTT. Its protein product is CASSLTPGQGLAGELFF. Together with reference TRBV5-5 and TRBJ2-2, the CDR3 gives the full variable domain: DAGVTQSPTHLIKTRGQQVTLRCSPISGHKSVSWYQQVLGQGPQFIFQYYEKEERGRGNFPDRFSARQFPNYSSELNVNALLLGDSALYLCASSLTPGQGLAGELFFGEGSRLTVL.

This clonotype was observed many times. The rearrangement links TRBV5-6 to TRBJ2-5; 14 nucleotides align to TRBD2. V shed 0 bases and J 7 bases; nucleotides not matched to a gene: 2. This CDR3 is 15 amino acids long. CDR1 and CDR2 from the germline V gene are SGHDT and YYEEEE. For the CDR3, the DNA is TGTGCCAGCAGCTTGGAGGGGACTAGCGGGGGGACCCAGTACTTC. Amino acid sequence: CASSLEGTSGGTQYF.

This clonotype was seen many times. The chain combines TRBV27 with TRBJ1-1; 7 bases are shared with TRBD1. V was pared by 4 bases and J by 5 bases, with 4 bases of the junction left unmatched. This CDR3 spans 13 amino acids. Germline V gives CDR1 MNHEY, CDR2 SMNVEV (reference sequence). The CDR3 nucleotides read TGTGCCAGCAGTTCGAGGGGGCTGACTGAAGCTTTCTTT. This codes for CASSSRGLTEAFF.

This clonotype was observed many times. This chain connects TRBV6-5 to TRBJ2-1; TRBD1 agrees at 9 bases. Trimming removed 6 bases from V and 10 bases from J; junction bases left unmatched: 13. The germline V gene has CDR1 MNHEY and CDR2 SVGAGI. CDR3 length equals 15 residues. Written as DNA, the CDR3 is TGTGCCAGCAGCCTCTACGGACAGGGGAATGACGAGCAGTTCTTC. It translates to CASSLYGQGNDEQFF.

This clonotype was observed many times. CDR3 nucleotides: TGCAGTTGGTCGGACGGAGAAAAACTGTTTTTT. It yields the protein CSWSDGEKLFF. The chain has TRBV20-1 and TRBJ1-4, with unresolved D. The germline V and J ends were trimmed by 8 bases and 8 bases, with 12 bases remaining between them. Germline assignment: CDR1 DFQATT and CDR2 SNEGSKA (reference sequence). The CDR3 loop spans 11 amino acids.

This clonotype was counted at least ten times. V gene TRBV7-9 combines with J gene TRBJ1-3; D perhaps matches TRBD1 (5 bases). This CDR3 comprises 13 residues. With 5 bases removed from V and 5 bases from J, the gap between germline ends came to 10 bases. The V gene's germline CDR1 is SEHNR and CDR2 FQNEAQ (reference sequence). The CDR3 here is CASSLGARNTIYF. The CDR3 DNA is TGTGCCAGCAGCCTCGGGGCCAGAAACACCATATATTTT.

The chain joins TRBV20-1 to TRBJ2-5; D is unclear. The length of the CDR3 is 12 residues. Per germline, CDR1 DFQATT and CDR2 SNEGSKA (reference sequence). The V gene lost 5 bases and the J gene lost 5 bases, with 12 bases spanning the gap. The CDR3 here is CSAPDLGETQYF. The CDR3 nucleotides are TGCAGTGCTCCCGACCTCGGGGAGACCCAGTACTTC.

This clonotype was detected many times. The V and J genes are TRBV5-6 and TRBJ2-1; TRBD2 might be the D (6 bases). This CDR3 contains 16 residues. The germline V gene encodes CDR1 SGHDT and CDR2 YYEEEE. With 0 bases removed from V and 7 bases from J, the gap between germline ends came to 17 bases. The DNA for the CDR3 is TGTGCCAGCAGCTTGGTAGATTCTTTTCGGGGGAATGAGCAGTTCTTC. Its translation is CASSLVDSFRGNEQFF.

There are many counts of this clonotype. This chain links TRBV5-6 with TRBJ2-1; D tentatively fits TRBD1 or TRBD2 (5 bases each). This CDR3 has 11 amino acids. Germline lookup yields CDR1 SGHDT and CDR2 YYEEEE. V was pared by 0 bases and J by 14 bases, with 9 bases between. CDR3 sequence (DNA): TGTGCCAGCAGCTTGGTGGGGACCGAGTTCTTC. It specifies CASSLVGTEFF.

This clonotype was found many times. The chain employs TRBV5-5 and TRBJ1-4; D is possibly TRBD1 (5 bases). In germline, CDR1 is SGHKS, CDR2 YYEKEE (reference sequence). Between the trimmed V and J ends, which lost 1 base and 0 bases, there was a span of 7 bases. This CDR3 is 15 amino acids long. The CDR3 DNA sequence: TGTGCCAGCAGCTTGCAGACAGCAACTAATGAAAAACTGTTTTTT. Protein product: CASSLQTATNEKLFF.

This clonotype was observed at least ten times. CDR3 nucleotides: TGTGCCAGCAGCAGCGGGAGGTCGAACACCGGGGAGCTGTTTTTT. Its translation: CASSSGRSNTGELFF. The chain carries TRBV7-2 and TRBJ2-2, with TRBD2 matching over 9 bases. The V and J ends lost 5 bases and 0 bases, in that order; junction bases with no gene match: 1. Germline CDR1 SGHTA, CDR2 FQGNSA. The CDR3 spans 15 residues.

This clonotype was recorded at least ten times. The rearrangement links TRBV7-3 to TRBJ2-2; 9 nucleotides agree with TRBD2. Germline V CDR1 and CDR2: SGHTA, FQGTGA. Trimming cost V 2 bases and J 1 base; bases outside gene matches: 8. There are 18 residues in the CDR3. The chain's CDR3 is CASSLLASGALNTGELFF. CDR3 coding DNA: TGTGCCAGCAGCTTATTAGCTAGCGGGGCTCTGAACACCGGGGAGCTGTTTTTT.

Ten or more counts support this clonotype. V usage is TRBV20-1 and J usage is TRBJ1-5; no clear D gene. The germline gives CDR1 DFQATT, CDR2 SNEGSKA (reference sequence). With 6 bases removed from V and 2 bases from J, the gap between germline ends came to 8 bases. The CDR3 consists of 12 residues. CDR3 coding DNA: TGCAGTGCCATGAGGGGCAATCAGCCCCAGCATTTT. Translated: CSAMRGNQPQHF.

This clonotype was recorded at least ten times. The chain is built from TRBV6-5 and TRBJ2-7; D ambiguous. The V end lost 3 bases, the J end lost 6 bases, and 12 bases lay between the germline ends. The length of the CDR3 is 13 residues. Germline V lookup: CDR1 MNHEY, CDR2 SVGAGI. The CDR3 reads CASSYKLGGEQYF. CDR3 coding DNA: TGTGCCAGCAGTTATAAATTAGGCGGCGAGCAGTACTTC.

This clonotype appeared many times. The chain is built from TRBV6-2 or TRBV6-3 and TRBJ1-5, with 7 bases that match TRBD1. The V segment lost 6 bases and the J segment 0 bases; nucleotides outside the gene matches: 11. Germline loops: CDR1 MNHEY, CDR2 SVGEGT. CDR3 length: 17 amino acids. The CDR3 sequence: CASRTMGQKFSNQPQHF. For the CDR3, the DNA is TGTGCCAGCAGGACCATGGGACAGAAGTTTAGCAATCAGCCCCAGCATTTT.

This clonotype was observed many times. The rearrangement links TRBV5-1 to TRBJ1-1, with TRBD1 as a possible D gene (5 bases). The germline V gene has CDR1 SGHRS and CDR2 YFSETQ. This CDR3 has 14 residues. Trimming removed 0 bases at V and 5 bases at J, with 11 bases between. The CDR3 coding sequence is TGCGCCAGCAGCTTGGAGGGGCATGGAACTGAAGCTTTCTTT. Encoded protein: CASSLEGHGTEAFF.

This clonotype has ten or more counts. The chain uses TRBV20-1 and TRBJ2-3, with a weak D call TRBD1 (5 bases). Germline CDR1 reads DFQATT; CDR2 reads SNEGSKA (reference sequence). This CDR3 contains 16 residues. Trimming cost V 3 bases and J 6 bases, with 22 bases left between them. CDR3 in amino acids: CSASPRDRTSRDTQYF. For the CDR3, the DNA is TGCAGTGCTAGTCCCCGAGACAGAACCTCAAGGGATACGCAGTATTTT.

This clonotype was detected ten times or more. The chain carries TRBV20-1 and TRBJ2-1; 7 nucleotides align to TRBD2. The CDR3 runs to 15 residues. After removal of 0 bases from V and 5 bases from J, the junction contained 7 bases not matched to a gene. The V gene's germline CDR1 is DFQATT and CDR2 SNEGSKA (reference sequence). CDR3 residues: CSAREGLAVHNEQFF. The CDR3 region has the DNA TGCAGTGCTAGAGAGGGGCTAGCGGTACACAATGAGCAGTTCTTC.

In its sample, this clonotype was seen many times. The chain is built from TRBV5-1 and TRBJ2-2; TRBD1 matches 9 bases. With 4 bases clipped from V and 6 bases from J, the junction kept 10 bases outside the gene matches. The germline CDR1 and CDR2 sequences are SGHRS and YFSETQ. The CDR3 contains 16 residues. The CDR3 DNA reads TGCGCCAGCAGCGCCCGGACAGGGGTCGGGGCCGGGGAGCTGTTTTTT. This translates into CASSARTGVGAGELFF.